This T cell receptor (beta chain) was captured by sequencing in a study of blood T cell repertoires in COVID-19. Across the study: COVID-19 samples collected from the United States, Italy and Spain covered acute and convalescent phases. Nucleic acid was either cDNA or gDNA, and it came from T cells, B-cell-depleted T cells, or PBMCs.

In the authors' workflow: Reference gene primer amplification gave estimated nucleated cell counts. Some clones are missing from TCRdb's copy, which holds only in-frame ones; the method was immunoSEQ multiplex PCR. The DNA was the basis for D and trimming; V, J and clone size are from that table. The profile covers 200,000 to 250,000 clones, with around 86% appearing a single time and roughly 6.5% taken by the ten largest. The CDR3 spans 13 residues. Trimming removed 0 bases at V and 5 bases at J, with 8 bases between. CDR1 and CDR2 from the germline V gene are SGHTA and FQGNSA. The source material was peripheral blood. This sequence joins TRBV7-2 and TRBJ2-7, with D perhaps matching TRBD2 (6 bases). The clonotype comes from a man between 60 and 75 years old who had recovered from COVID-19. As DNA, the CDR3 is TGTGCCAGCAGCTTAGCGGGGGGAAACGAGCAGTACTTC. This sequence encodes CASSLAGGNEQYF.